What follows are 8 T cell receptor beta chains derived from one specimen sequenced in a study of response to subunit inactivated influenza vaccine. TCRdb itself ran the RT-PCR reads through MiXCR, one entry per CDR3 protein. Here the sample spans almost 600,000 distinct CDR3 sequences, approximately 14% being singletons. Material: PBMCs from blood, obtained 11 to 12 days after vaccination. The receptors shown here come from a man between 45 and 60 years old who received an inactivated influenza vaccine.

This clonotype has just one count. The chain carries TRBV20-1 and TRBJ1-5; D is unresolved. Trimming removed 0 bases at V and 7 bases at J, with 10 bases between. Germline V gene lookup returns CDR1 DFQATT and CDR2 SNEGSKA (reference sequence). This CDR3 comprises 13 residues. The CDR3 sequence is CSARDSFGQPQHF. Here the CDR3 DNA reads TGCAGTGCTAGAGATAGCTTTGGGCAGCCCCAGCATTTT.

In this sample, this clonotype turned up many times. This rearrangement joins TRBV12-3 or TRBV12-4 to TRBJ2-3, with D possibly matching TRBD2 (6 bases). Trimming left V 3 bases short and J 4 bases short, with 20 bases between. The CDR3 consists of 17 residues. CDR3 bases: TGTGCCAGCAGTTTTAGGCGACTAGTCGCGGCCTCAGATACGCAGTATTTT. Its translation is CASSFRRLVAASDTQYF.

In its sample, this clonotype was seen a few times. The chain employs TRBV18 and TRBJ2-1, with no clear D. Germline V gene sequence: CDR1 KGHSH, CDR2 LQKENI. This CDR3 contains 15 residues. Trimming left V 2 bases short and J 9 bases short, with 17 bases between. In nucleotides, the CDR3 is TGTGCCAGCTCACCAGGCCCTCCGCATAGGAGTGAGCAGTTCTTC. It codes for CASSPGPPHRSEQFF.

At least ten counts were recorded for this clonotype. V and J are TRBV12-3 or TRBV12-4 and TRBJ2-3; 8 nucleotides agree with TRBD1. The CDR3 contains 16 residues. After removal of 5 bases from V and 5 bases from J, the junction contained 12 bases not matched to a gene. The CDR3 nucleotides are TGTGCCAGCAGTCGATACCGGGACAGGAGGGAAGATACGCAGTATTTT. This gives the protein CASSRYRDRREDTQYF.

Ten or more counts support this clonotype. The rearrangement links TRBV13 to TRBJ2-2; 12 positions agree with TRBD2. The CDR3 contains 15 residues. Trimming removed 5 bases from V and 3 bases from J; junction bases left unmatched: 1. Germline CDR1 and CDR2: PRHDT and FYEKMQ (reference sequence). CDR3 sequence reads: CASSTSGRHTGELFF. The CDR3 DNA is TGTGCCAGCAGCACTAGCGGGAGGCACACCGGGGAGCTGTTTTTT. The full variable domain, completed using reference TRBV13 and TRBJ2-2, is AAGVIQSPRHLIKEKRETATLKCYPIPRHDTVYWYQQGPGQDPQFLISFYEKMQSDKGSIPDRFSAQQFSDYHSELNMSSLELGDSALYFCASSTSGRHTGELFFGEGSRLTVL.

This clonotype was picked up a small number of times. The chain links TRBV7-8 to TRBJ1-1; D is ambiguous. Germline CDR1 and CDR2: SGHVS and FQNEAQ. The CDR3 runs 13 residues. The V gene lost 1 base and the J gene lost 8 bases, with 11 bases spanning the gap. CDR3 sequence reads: CASSLVGQEEAFF. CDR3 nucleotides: TGTGCCAGCAGCTTAGTCGGGCAGGAAGAAGCTTTCTTT.

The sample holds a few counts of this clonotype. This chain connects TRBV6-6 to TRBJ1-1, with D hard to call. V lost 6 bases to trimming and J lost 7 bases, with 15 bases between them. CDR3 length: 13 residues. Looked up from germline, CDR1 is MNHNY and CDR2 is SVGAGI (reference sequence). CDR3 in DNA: TGTGCCAGCAGCCAAAGTCTTAGGCTTGAAGCTTTCTTT. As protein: CASSQSLRLEAFF.

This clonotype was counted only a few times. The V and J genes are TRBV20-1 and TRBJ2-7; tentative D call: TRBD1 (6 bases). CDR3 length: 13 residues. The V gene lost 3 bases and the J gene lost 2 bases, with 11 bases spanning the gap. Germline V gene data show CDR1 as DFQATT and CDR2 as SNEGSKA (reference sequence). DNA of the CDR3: TGCAGTGCTAGGACAGGAAGCACCTACGAGCAGTACTTC. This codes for CSARTGSTYEQYF.